The rows below give T cell receptor beta chains drawn from one sample of a study of CD8+CD57+ T cells in acquired aplastic anemia. MiXCR, run by TCRdb on the reads, gives a single entry per CDR3 protein. This table has about 200,000 distinct CDR3 sequences, less than 75% appearing once. Sequencing was performed on sorted CD4+, CD8+, or CD8+CD57+ T cells (not recorded which) from PBMCs. The receptors stem from a human donor with aplastic anemia. The CDR3 runs from the conserved cysteine through the conserved F or W. Fields, in order: V gene, J gene, D gene, clone size, CDR3 DNA, CDR3 protein. D genes are given only for firm matches. Clone sizes are given selectively: once, few, many, or a class where the clone is expanded.

>TRBV9|TRBJ1-2|NA|NA
TGTGCCAGCAGCGTAGAAGGGGATCCTCGTGGCTACACCTTC
CASSVEGDPRGYTF
>TRBV7-9|TRBJ2-3|NA|NA
TGTGCCAGCAGCTTCGTATTGTTGGGCACAGATACGCAGTATTTT
CASSFVLLGTDTQYF
>TRBV24-1|TRBJ2-3|NA|many
TGTGCCACCAGTGAGGGTATTGCAGATACGCAGTATTTT
CATSEGIADTQYF
>TRBV7-6|TRBJ1-2|TRBD1|NA
TGTGCCAGCAGCTTCGGGACAGGGCATACTAACTATGGCTACACCTTC
CASSFGTGHTNYGYTF
>TRBV20-1|TRBJ1-1|NA|NA
TGCAGTGCTAGAGATCCGAGTGAAGCTTTCTTT
CSARDPSEAFF
>TRBV14|TRBJ2-7|NA|NA
TGTGCCAGCAGCTCACAGGCCTACGAGCAGTACTTC
CASSSQAYEQYF
>TRBV7-8|TRBJ1-6|NA|once
TGTGCCAGCAGCATGGCCGACAGCCGCGGTTCACCCCTCCACTTT
CASSMADSRGSPLHF
>TRBV19|TRBJ1-2|NA|NA
TGTGCCAGTAGTCCCCTTCTAGCGGGGGGCCAGAACTATGGCTACACCTTC
CASSPLLAGGQNYGYTF
>TRBV24-1|TRBJ2-2|NA|NA
TGTGCCACCAGTGATTTTAGCGACACCGGGGAGCTGTTTTTT
CATSDFSDTGELFF
>TRBV19|TRBJ2-1|NA|NA
TGTGCCAGTAGTAGTAGGGGGGGCCTATACAATGAGCAGTTCTTC
CASSSRGGLYNEQFF
>TRBV19|TRBJ2-5|NA|NA
TGTGCCAGTAGTATGCAGGCGAATCGGGAGACCCAGTACTTC
CASSMQANRETQYF
>TRBV5-1|TRBJ1-1|NA|many
TGCGCCAGCAGCTTGACTACAGGGACGCAGAACACTGAAGCTTTCTTT
CASSLTTGTQNTEAFF
>TRBV7-2|TRBJ2-5|NA|NA
TGTGCCAGCGCGAGAGGGACCTTACAAGAGACCCAGTACTTC
CASARGTLQETQYF
>TRBV5-6|TRBJ1-2|TRBD1|NA
TGTGCCAGCAGCGCCCGGGACAGGGGGCTCTATGGCTACACCTTC
CASSARDRGLYGYTF
>TRBV2|TRBJ1-2|NA|NA
TGTGCCAGCAAAAGGGAGCAGGGGAGTGGCTACACCTTC
CASKREQGSGYTF
>TRBV7-6|TRBJ2-7|TRBD2|few
TGTGCCAGCAGCCGTCGGGAGGGGAACGAGCAGTACTTC
CASSRREGNEQYF
>TRBV2|TRBJ2-4|TRBD2|many
TGTGCCAGCAGTGAACTAGCGGGGGGTCTAAAAAACATTCAGTACTTC
CASSELAGGLKNIQYF
>TRBV20-1|TRBJ2-5|TRBD2|few
TGCAGTGCTGACCGGTCACTAGCGGGGGTCCAAGAGACCCAGTACTTC
CSADRSLAGVQETQYF
>TRBV2|TRBJ1-2|NA|NA
TGTGCCAGCAGTGAAGCGCTTGGGGACGACTATGGCTACACCTTC
CASSEALGDDYGYTF
>TRBV7-2|TRBJ2-3|NA|NA
TGTGCCAGCAGCTTTGTAACAGATACGCAGTATTTT
CASSFVTDTQYF
>TRBV6-5|TRBJ1-3|TRBD1|NA
TGTGCCAGCAGTTACTCGGGACAGGGTTCTGGAAACACCATATATTTT
CASSYSGQGSGNTIYF
>TRBV2|TRBJ2-7|TRBD2|NA
TGTGCCAGCACCGAAGGGACTAGCGGAGTCATGCAGTACTTC
CASTEGTSGVMQYF
>TRBV20-1|TRBJ1-1|TRBD1|once
TGCAGTGCTAACGGACAGGGAAGCCCTGAAGCTTTCTTT
CSANGQGSPEAFF
>TRBV7-2|TRBJ2-7|TRBD1|NA
TGTGCCAGCAGTTACACCCCCCCCGACAGGGTGGGGTCCGAGCAGTACTTC
CASSYTPPDRVGSEQYF
>TRBV15|TRBJ2-7|TRBD1|few
TGTGCCACCAGCAGCTACAGGGGGCTCTACGAGCAGTACTTC
CATSSYRGLYEQYF
>TRBV15|TRBJ2-2|TRBD1|NA
TGTGCCACCAGCAGAGGGGCAGGGGGAACCGGGGAGCTGTTTTTT
CATSRGAGGTGELFF
>TRBV10-2|TRBJ2-1|NA|NA
TGCGCCAGCAGTGAGTCGGTGGGAGGTGAGCAGTTCTTC
CASSESVGGEQFF
>TRBV24-1|TRBJ1-5|TRBD1|NA
TGTGCCACCAGTGACTCGGACAGGGGACAGCCCCAGCATTTT
CATSDSDRGQPQHF
>TRBV2|TRBJ2-2|NA|few
TGTGCCAGCAGTGAACAAGGGTTAACCACCGGGGAGCTGTTTTTT
CASSEQGLTTGELFF
>TRBV5-5|TRBJ1-1|NA|NA
TGTGCCAGCAGCGCACTAGGGATGGCGAACACTGAAGCTTTCTTT
CASSALGMANTEAFF
>TRBV7-9|TRBJ1-2|NA|NA
TGTGCCAGCAGCCCCGACCGAACTAACTATGGCTACACCTTC
CASSPDRTNYGYTF
>TRBV7-8|TRBJ2-1|TRBD2|many
TGTGCCAGCAGCTCAGTTACCTCCGGGACTAGCGGGGGGGCTAATGAGCAGTTCTTC
CASSSVTSGTSGGANEQFF
>TRBV6-5|TRBJ2-7|NA|NA
TGTGCCAGCAGCACTAGGGCGGGGCCCTACGAGCAGTACTTC
CASSTRAGPYEQYF
>TRBV20-1|TRBJ2-6|NA|once
TGCAGTGCTAGGGCGGGCCATGGGGCCAACGTCCTGACTTTC
CSARAGHGANVLTF
>TRBV11-3|TRBJ2-2|NA|NA
TGTGCCAGCTCAGAGGGACAGAACACCGGGGAGCTGTTTTTT
CASSEGQNTGELFF
>TRBV2|TRBJ1-6|TRBD1|NA
TGTGCCAGCTCATTCGCCGGGACAGAGGATAATTCACCCCTCCACTTT
CASSFAGTEDNSPLHF
>TRBV29-1|TRBJ1-2|TRBD1|NA
TGCAGCGTCTCCCCGATGGGGCAGGGGGCGTACGGCTACACCTTC
CSVSPMGQGAYGYTF
>TRBV20-1|TRBJ2-5|NA|NA
TGCAGTGCTAGAGGGACCCCCAGCGAGACCAGCCGACCTCAGGAGACCCAGTACTTC
CSARGTPSETSRPQETQYF
>TRBV7-2|TRBJ1-1|NA|NA
TGTGCCAGCAGCTTGGGGACGGGCACTGAAGCTTTCTTT
CASSLGTGTEAFF
>TRBV24-1|TRBJ2-3|TRBD2|NA
TGTGCCACCAGTGATTTGCTAGCGGGAGGGACAGATACGCAGTATTTT
CATSDLLAGGTDTQYF
>TRBV14|TRBJ1-6|NA|once
TGTGCCAGCAGCCAAGATCGGGAACAGTATAATTCACCCCTCCACTTT
CASSQDREQYNSPLHF
>TRBV25-1|TRBJ2-1|NA|NA
TGTGCCAGCAGAAGTAGCGTGACTAATGAGCAGTTCTTC
CASRSSVTNEQFF
>TRBV20-1|TRBJ1-5|NA|NA
TGCAGTGCTAGAGATGTCAGTAATCAGCCCCAGCATTTT
CSARDVSNQPQHF
>TRBV19|TRBJ2-5|TRBD1|NA
TGTGCCAGTAGTATTAACAGGGGCGAGACCCAGTACTTC
CASSINRGETQYF
>TRBV6-1|TRBJ2-1|NA|many
TGTGCCAGCACCCAGGACTACTACAATGAGCAGTTCTTC
CASTQDYYNEQFF
>TRBV7-8|TRBJ2-5|NA|few
TGTGCCAGCAGCTTAGCCAAGCTCCTGGAGACCCAGTACTTC
CASSLAKLLETQYF
>TRBV7-8|TRBJ1-1|TRBD1|few
TGTGCCAGCAGCTTAGAGGGACAGGGGGCGGCTTTCTTT
CASSLEGQGAAFF
>TRBV24-1|TRBJ1-2|NA|few
TGTGCCACCAGTGATAGGGCGGAATTGACGGGCTACACCTTC
CATSDRAELTGYTF